Listed here are 10 T cell receptor beta chains from one sample, sequenced in a study of blood T cell repertoires in COVID-19. This table comes from immunoSEQ multiplex PCR, and its TCRdb copy is limited to in-frame clones, with some not included. The sample gives under 250,000 clones, over 80% of which show up once; around 30% is in the top ten. Input material: peripheral blood. These receptors originate from a man aged 35 to 55 with acute or convalescent COVID-19.

The chain carries TRBV5-8 and TRBJ2-5, with 7 bases matching TRBD1. Germline V gives CDR1 SGHTS, CDR2 YDEGEE. The CDR3 runs 14 residues. V lost 4 bases and J lost 1; bases outside the gene matches: 4. For the CDR3, the DNA is TGTGCCAGCAGCCTTAGACAGGGCCAAGAGACCCAGTACTTC. It yields the protein CASSLRQGQETQYF. Full variable domain (remainder filled in from reference TRBV5-8 and TRBJ2-5): EAGVTQSPTHLIKTRGQQATLRCSPISGHTSVYWYQQALGLGLQFLLWYDEGEERNRGNFPPRFSGRQFPNYSSELNVNALELEDSALYLCASSLRQGQETQYFGPGTRLLVL.

This chain connects TRBV5-1 to TRBJ1-2; no definite D call. V was clipped by 0 bases and J by 6 bases, with 12 bases between them. The CDR3 runs 14 residues. Germline assignment: CDR1 SGHRS and CDR2 YFSETQ. The CDR3 loop reads CASSLDEGFNGYTF. Written as DNA, the CDR3 is TGCGCCAGCAGCTTGGACGAGGGATTCAATGGCTACACCTTC.

The chain recombines TRBV18 with TRBJ2-7; 13 bases agree with TRBD2. The germline V gene has CDR1 KGHSH and CDR2 LQKENI. V shed 5 bases and J 2 bases; nucleotides not matched to a gene: 3. The CDR3 has 15 amino acids. The CDR3 loop reads CASSLGTSGAYEQYF. CDR3 coding DNA: TGTGCCAGCTCATTAGGGACTAGCGGGGCCTACGAGCAGTACTTC.

In nucleotides, the CDR3 is TGTGCCACCAGCAGAGATACAGGACAGGGGAACGAGCAGTACTTC. Residues: CATSRDTGQGNEQYF. The V call is TRBV15, the J call TRBJ2-7, with 9 bases identical to TRBD1. V was pared by 0 bases and J by 5 bases, with 5 bases of the junction left unmatched. The CDR3 runs 15 residues. Germline V gene lookup returns CDR1 LNHNV and CDR2 YYDKDF (reference sequence).

The chain joins TRBV15 to TRBJ1-1, with D possibly being TRBD1 (5 bases). Germline V gives CDR1 LNHNV, CDR2 YYDKDF (reference sequence). Trimming removed 0 bases at V and 6 bases at J, with 14 bases between. The CDR3 is 15 amino acids. Here the CDR3 reads CATSRDQSGYPEAFF. CDR3 bases: TGTGCCACCAGCAGAGATCAATCAGGGTACCCTGAAGCTTTCTTT.

The chain combines TRBV19 with TRBJ1-5; 9 bases line up with TRBD1. This CDR3 is built from 14 residues. V was pared by 3 bases and J by 10 bases, with 7 bases of the junction left unmatched. In germline, CDR1 is LNHDA, CDR2 SQIVND (reference sequence). CDR3 amino acids: CASSIGQGIGPQHF. The CDR3 DNA reads TGTGCCAGTAGTATCGGACAGGGGATTGGACCCCAGCATTTT.

This chain joins TRBV6-2 or TRBV6-3 and TRBJ1-5; D unresolved. Germline V lookup: CDR1 MNHEY, CDR2 SVGEGT. V dropped 2 bases and J dropped 5 bases, with 13 bases sitting between them. The CDR3 contains 15 residues. CDR3 in amino acids: CASSYEREGYQPQHF. The DNA of the CDR3 is TGTGCCAGCAGTTACGAGAGAGAGGGATATCAGCCCCAGCATTTT.

This clone was picked up a small number of times. The chain couples TRBV11-3 to TRBJ2-5; D unresolved. This CDR3 is built from 15 residues. Deletions cut 0 bases from V and 5 bases from J, with 13 bases between. CDR1 and CDR2 from the germline V gene are SGHNT and YENEEA. CDR3 protein: CASSLDSSHGETQYF. The DNA of the CDR3 is TGTGCCAGCAGCTTAGACTCCTCACACGGGGAGACCCAGTACTTC. Drawing the rest from reference TRBV11-3 and TRBJ2-5, the complete variable domain is EAGVVQSPRYKIIEKKQPVAFWCNPISGHNTLYWYLQNLGQGPELLIRYENEEAVDDSQLPKDRFSAERLKGVDSTLKIQPAELGDSAVYLCASSLDSSHGETQYFGPGTRLLVL.

This sequence joins TRBV9 and TRBJ1-2, with 8 positions matching TRBD1. Germline V gene lookup returns CDR1 SGDLS and CDR2 YYNGEE. V lost 1 base, J lost 7 bases, and 3 bases stayed unmatched. The CDR3 runs 13 residues. The CDR3 DNA follows: TGTGCCAGCAGCGTACAGGGGGCGAGTGGCTACACCTTC. Protein: CASSVQGASGYTF.

V is TRBV30 and J is TRBJ1-2; D unresolved. V lost 1 base, J lost 0 bases, and 6 bases lay in between. The germline CDR1 and CDR2 sequences are GTSNPN and SVGIG (reference sequence). This CDR3 has 13 residues. CDR3 in DNA: TGTGCCTGGAGTGGGGGAGCTAACTATGGCTACACCTTC. This sequence encodes CAWSGGANYGYTF.